The 17 T cell receptor beta chains listed next were all sequenced from one sample in a study of blood T cell repertoires in COVID-19. Clones were sequenced by immunoSEQ multiplex PCR, and TCRdb holds only the in-frame ones, with some missing. Of 140,000 to 150,000 clones in the sample, about 87% were seen once. The specimen was peripheral blood. The source of these receptors is a human donor in a cohort sampled during active COVID-19.

The chain is built from TRBV28 and TRBJ1-2, with D possibly being TRBD1 (6 bases). In germline, CDR1 is MDHEN, CDR2 SYDVKM. CDR3 length equals 15 residues. Trimming left V 5 bases short and J 7 bases short, with 20 bases between. Written as DNA, the CDR3 is TGTGCCAGCAGTCCGCAGACAGGCCATTACGGTGGCTACACCTTC. This encodes CASSPQTGHYGGYTF.

This clone was detected once. The chain uses TRBV9 and TRBJ2-1; 10 nucleotides agree with TRBD2. The CDR3 contains 15 residues. Germline-derived CDR1 and CDR2 are SGDLS and YYNGEE. Germline trimming cut 4 bases from V and 6 bases from J; bases unmatched to any gene: 7. Here the CDR3 reads CASSTSSGRANEQFF. Here the CDR3 DNA reads TGTGCCAGCAGCACCTCCAGCGGGAGGGCCAATGAGCAGTTCTTC.

The chain combines TRBV5-1 with TRBJ2-1, with 10 positions matching TRBD1. The CDR3 consists of 19 residues. The trim removed 4 bases at V and 0 bases at J, leaving 13 bases unmatched. The germline CDR1 and CDR2 sequences are SGHRS and YFSETQ. The CDR3 DNA sequence: TGCGCCAGCAGCCCCTCCGGGACAGGGGACCTAAGCTCCTACAATGAGCAGTTCTTC. Protein: CASSPSGTGDLSSYNEQFF.

The V call is TRBV6-5, the J call TRBJ1-2; TRBD1 matches at 7 bases. From germline, CDR1 is MNHEY and CDR2 SVGAGI. V lost 5 bases and J lost 4; bases outside the gene matches: 4. The CDR3 runs to 13 residues. The CDR3 here is CASSTTGAYGYTF. The CDR3 nucleotides read TGTGCCAGCAGTACCACAGGGGCCTATGGCTACACCTTC.

This clone has only a few counts. This sequence joins TRBV28 and TRBJ1-2; TRBD1 aligns across 8 bases. The CDR3 extends over 12 amino acids. Germline CDR1 reads MDHEN; CDR2 reads SYDVKM. After removal of 2 bases from V and 8 bases from J, the junction contained 1 base not matched to a gene. Written as DNA, the CDR3 is TGTGCCAGCAGTTTAAGGACAGGGGGCTACACCTTC. As protein: CASSLRTGGYTF.

This rearrangement joins TRBV19 to TRBJ1-2, with 8 bases matching TRBD1. Germline trimming cut 3 bases from V and 5 bases from J; bases unmatched to any gene: 2. The CDR3 length is 13 residues. From germline, CDR1 is LNHDA and CDR2 SQIVND (reference sequence). CDR3 loop: CASSIGDRYGYTF. CDR3 bases: TGTGCCAGTAGTATCGGGGACAGGTATGGCTACACCTTC.

V gene TRBV6-2 or TRBV6-3 combines with J gene TRBJ1-5; D is ambiguous. This CDR3 has 15 amino acids. Germline CDR1 reads MNHEY; CDR2 reads SVGEGT. Trimming stripped 6 bases from V and 13 bases from J, with 25 bases between. This CDR3 reads CASSPSYIAISRQHF. The CDR3 DNA reads TGTGCCAGCAGCCCTAGTTATATAGCAATCAGTCGGCAGCATTTT.

This clone occurred once. This rearrangement joins TRBV27 to TRBJ1-2; 7 nucleotides align to TRBD1. The ends lost 4 bases at V and 8 bases at J; junction bases unmatched: 7. This CDR3 comprises 13 residues. Germline lookup yields CDR1 MNHEY and CDR2 SMNVEV (reference sequence). CDR3 bases: TGTGCCAGCAGTTGGTTAGGGGGCGAAGGCTACACCTTC. Amino acids: CASSWLGGEGYTF.

The chain employs TRBV27 and TRBJ1-2; 10 bases agree with TRBD1. After removal of 7 bases from V and 2 bases from J, the junction contained 4 bases not matched to a gene. Germline CDR1 is MNHEY and CDR2 is SMNVEV (reference sequence). The CDR3 consists of 14 residues. The CDR3 is CASNPGQGNYGYTF. The CDR3 nucleotides are TGTGCCAGCAATCCGGGACAGGGGAACTATGGCTACACCTTC.

This chain uses TRBV9 with TRBJ1-4; 10 bases fit TRBD1. Germline CDR1 reads SGDLS; CDR2 reads YYNGEE. CDR3 length equals 16 residues. J lost 8 bases, V lost 3 bases, and 10 bases had no gene match. CDR3 in DNA: TGTGCCAGCAGCGCACAGCAGGGGACAGGGGCGGAAAAACTGTTTTTT. Protein sequence: CASSAQQGTGAEKLFF.

The rearrangement links TRBV7-2 to TRBJ1-2; 8 bases match TRBD1. The J segment lost 8 bases and the V segment lost 0 bases, leaving 8 bases of the junction unmatched. Germline V lookup: CDR1 SGHTA, CDR2 FQGNSA. The CDR3 runs to 15 residues. CDR3 DNA sequence: TGTGCCAGCAGCTTAGCGGGACAGGAGATCGGGGGCTACACCTTC. It encodes CASSLAGQEIGGYTF.

This sequence joins TRBV12-3 or TRBV12-4 and TRBJ2-1; weak D call: TRBD2 (6 bases). Trimming left V 7 bases short and J 14 bases short, with 21 bases between. This CDR3 is built from 13 residues. The CDR3 coding sequence is TGTGCCAGCAAAAAGGACCTAAGGGGACTGGAGTTCTTC. This sequence encodes CASKKDLRGLEFF.

The rearrangement links TRBV24-1 to TRBJ2-3; TRBD1 aligns across 8 bases. CDR1 KGHDR and CDR2 SFDVKD come from the germline V gene. CDR3 size: 18 residues. V was clipped by 2 bases and J by 0 bases; unmatched bases: 9. The CDR3 DNA reads TGTGCCACCAGTGATTCCGCGACAGGGGTCCTGAGCACAGATACGCAGTATTTT. Translation gives CATSDSATGVLSTDTQYF.

V usage is TRBV15 and J usage is TRBJ1-1, with 7 bases aligning to TRBD1. With 3 bases clipped from V and 2 bases from J, the junction kept 6 bases outside the gene matches. CDR3 length: 15 amino acids. Germline lookup yields CDR1 LNHNV and CDR2 YYDKDF (reference sequence). The DNA of the CDR3 is TGTGCCACCAGCAGGCGGACAGGAGTAAACACTGAAGCTTTCTTT. Amino acid sequence: CATSRRTGVNTEAFF. Drawing the rest from reference TRBV15 and TRBJ1-1, the complete variable domain is DAMVIQNPRYQVTQFGKPVTLSCSQTLNHNVMYWYQQKSSQAPKLLFHYYDKDFNNEADTPDNFQSRRPNTSFCFLDIRSPGLGDTAMYLCATSRRTGVNTEAFFGQGTRLTVV.

There are a few counts of this clone. This rearrangement joins TRBV19 to TRBJ2-2; TRBD1 matches 10 bases. The CDR3 contains 15 residues. Per germline, CDR1 LNHDA and CDR2 SQIVND (reference sequence). J was trimmed by 7 bases and V by 4 bases; bases with no gene match: 6. The CDR3 here is CASSTGTGAGGELFF. The CDR3 nucleotides are TGTGCCAGTAGTACCGGGACAGGGGCCGGCGGGGAGCTGTTTTTT. The full variable domain, completed using reference TRBV19 and TRBJ2-2, is DGGITQSPKYLFRKEGQNVTLSCEQNLNHDAMYWYRQDPGQGLRLIYYSQIVNDFQKGDIAEGYSVSREKKESFPLTVTSAQKNPTAFYLCASSTGTGAGGELFFGEGSRLTVL.

This clone was counted a single time. The chain carries TRBV3-1 (or the pseudogene TRBV3-2) and TRBJ2-5, with 7 bases that match TRBD1. V was clipped by 4 bases and J by 1 base; unmatched bases: 3. Looked up from germline, CDR1 is LGHDT and CDR2 is YNNKEL (reference sequence). This CDR3 is 14 amino acids long. This chain's CDR3 is CASSPTGVQETQYF. CDR3 DNA sequence: TGTGCCAGCAGCCCAACAGGGGTCCAAGAGACCCAGTACTTC.

This chain links TRBV21-1 with TRBJ2-2; TRBD2 is the table's D call and was not checked against the DNA. TRBV21-1 is annotated as a pseudogene. The CDR3 is 17 amino acids. DNA of the CDR3: TGTGCCAGCAGCAAACTCAGTGGTACTACCAACACCGGGGAGCTGTTTTTT. It codes for CASSKLSGTTNTGELFF.